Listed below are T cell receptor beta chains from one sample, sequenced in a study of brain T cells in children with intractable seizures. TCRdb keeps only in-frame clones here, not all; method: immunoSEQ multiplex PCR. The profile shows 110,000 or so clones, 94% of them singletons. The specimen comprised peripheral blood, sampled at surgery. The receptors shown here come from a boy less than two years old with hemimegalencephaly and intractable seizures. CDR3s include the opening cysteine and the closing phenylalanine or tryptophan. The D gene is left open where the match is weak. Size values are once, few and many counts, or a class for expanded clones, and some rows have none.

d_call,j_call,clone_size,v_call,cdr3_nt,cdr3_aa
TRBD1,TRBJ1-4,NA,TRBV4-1,TGCGCCAGCAGCCAATCCGGACAGGGTAGGGATGAAAAACTGTTTTTT,CASSQSGQGRDEKLFF
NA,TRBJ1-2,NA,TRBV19,TGTGCCAGTAGTATAGGCGGGGAGGGCTATGGCTACACCTTC,CASSIGGEGYGYTF
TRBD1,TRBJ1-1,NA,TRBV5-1,TGCGCCAGCAGCTTGCCAAGGGTTAGGGGGCTTATGAACACTGAAGCTTTCTTT,CASSLPRVRGLMNTEAFF
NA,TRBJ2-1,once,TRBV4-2,TGTGCCAGCAGCCAAGAATATGGGACTGCCGGTGAGCAGTTCTTC,CASSQEYGTAGEQFF
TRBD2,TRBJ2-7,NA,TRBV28,TGTGCCAGCAGTTTCTCCGGACTAGCGGGTTATGATTACGAGCAGTACTTC,CASSFSGLAGYDYEQYF
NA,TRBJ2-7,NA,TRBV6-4,TGTGCCAGCAGTGAAGGGCAGGTCTCCTACGAGCAGTACTTC,CASSEGQVSYEQYF
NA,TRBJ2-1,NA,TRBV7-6,TGTGCCAGCAGCTTAGGGGCGGGTAGCTCCTACAATGAGCAGTTCTTC,CASSLGAGSSYNEQFF
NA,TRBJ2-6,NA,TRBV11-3,TGTGCCAGCAGCCGGTCTGGGGCCAACGTCCTGACTTTC,CASSRSGANVLTF
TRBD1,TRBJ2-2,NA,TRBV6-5,TGTGCCAGCAGTAAGGGACAGGGGCCCGGGGAGCTGTTTTTT,CASSKGQGPGELFF
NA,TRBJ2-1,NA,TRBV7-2,TGTGCCAGCAGCTTAGCGGGCCTAGGCAATGAGCAGTTCTTC,CASSLAGLGNEQFF
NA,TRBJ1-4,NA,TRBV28,TGTGCCAGTTTGCGCAGGGGCGGGGATGAAAAACTGTTTTTT,CASLRRGGDEKLFF
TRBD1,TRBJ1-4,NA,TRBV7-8,TGTGCCAGCAGCTTAGCGCTTATTTGGGGACAGCCTTCAACTAATGAAAAACTGTTTTTT,CASSLALIWGQPSTNEKLFF
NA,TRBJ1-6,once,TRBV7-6,TGTGCCAGCAGCCAAAGCTCCTATAATTCACCCCTCCACTTT,CASSQSSYNSPLHF
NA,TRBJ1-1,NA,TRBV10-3,TGTGCCATCAGATACAGCGTCCACACTGAAGCTTTCTTT,CAIRYSVHTEAFF
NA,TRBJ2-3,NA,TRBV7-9,TGTGCCAGCAGCTTAAATAGGGGAATTAGCACAGATACGCAGTATTTT,CASSLNRGISTDTQYF
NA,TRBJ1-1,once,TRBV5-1,TGCGCCAGTAAAAGGGGGGGCACTGAAGCTTTCTTT,CASKRGGTEAFF
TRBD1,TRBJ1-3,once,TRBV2,TGTGCCAGCAGTCCCGACAGGGTGAGCTCTGGAAACACCATATATTTT,CASSPDRVSSGNTIYF
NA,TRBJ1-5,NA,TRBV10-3,TGTGCCATCCTCCCTGACGGGAACAATCAGCCCCAGCATTTT,CAILPDGNNQPQHF
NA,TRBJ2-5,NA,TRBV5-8,TGTGCCAGCAGCTGGAGGGGTCGGTTTTCTGGGGAGACCCAGTACTTC,CASSWRGRFSGETQYF
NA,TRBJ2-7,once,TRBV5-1,TGCGCCAGCAGCTTTACTAGGGGAACCTACGAGCAGTACTTC,CASSFTRGTYEQYF
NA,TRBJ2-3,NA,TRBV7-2,TGTGCCAGCAGCTCCCTACGGGCTAGGGTTGGTCTGACGCAGTATTTT,CASSSLRARVGLTQYF
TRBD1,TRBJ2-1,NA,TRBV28,TGTGCCAGCAGTTCTGGGGGACAGGGGTTCCCTGAGCAGTTCTTC,CASSSGGQGFPEQFF
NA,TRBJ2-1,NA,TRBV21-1,TGTGCCAGCAGCTTACAGACTCACGGAGGGACAATATGGGAGCAGTTCTTC,CASSLQTHGGTIWEQFF
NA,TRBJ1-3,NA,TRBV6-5,TGTGCCAGCAGAGCCTCAGGGACGTCTGGAAACACCATATATTTT,CASRASGTSGNTIYF
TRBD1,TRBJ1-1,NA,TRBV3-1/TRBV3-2,TGTGCCAGCAGCCAAGTCAGGGGGGAAGCTTTCTTT,CASSQVRGEAFF
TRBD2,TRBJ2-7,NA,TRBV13,TGTGCCAGCAGCTCAGGGACTAGCGGGGCGCCCTACGAGCAGTACTTC,CASSSGTSGAPYEQYF
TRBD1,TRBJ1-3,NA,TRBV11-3,TGTGCCAGCAGCCCTCGAGAACGACAGGGTGGTGGAAACACCATATATTTT,CASSPRERQGGGNTIYF
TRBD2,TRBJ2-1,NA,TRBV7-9,TGTGCCAGCAGCTTCCTTACTAGCGGGAGCGGGAATGAGCAGTTCTTC,CASSFLTSGSGNEQFF
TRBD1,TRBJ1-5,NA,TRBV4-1,TGCGCCAGCAGCCAAGGACAGGGGCGCAATCAGCCCCAGCATTTT,CASSQGQGRNQPQHF
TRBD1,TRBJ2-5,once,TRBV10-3,TGTGCCATCGGACAGGGGAGAGGGACCCAGTACTTC,CAIGQGRGTQYF
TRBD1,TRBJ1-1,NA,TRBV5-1,TGCGCCAGCAGCTTGGACAGGGGGAACACTGAAGCTTTCTTT,CASSLDRGNTEAFF
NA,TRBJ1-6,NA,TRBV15,TGTGCCACCAGCAGAGATCGCGATTCACCCCTCCACTTT,CATSRDRDSPLHF
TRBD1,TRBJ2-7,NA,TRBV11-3,TGTGCCAGCAGCCCAACCGGGACAGGGGGCCTTTCCTACGAGCAGTACTTC,CASSPTGTGGLSYEQYF
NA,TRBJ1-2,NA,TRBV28,TGTGCCAGCAGTCCCCAGGGACTACACCCCTATGGCTACACCTTC,CASSPQGLHPYGYTF
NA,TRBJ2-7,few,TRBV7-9,TGTGCCAGCAGCTTACTCGCGGGCGGTTACGAGCAGTACTTC,CASSLLAGGYEQYF
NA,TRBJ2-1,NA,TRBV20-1,TGCAGTGCTGCAAGAGCGGGTGAGCAGTTCTTC,CSAARAGEQFF
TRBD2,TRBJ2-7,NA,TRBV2,TGTGCCAGCTCGGGGGGAGGAAAAGTGCAGTACTTC,CASSGGGKVQYF
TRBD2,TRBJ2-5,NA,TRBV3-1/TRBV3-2,TGTGCCAGCAGCCAAGAGGCTAGCGGGAGGAGAAAGACCCAGTACTTC,CASSQEASGRRKTQYF
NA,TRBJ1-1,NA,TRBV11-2,TGTGCCAGCAGTCGGGTGAACACTGAAGCTTTCTTT,CASSRVNTEAFF
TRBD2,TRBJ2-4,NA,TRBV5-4,TGTGCCAGCAGCTCAGCGGGAGGGAAAAACATTCAGTACTTC,CASSSAGGKNIQYF
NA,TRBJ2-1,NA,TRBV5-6,TGTGCCAGCAGCTTGGCGCGTGGTTATGAGCAGTTCTTC,CASSLARGYEQFF
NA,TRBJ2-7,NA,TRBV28,TGTGCCAGCAGGTCCACCGGGGGGCTCTACGAGCAGTACTTC,CASRSTGGLYEQYF
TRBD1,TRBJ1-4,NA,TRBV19,TGTGCCCCCGCGGGGACAGTTGCCAATGAAAAACTGTTTTTT,CAPAGTVANEKLFF
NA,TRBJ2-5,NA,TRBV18,TGTGCCAGCTCGCGAGAAGAGACCCAGTACTTC,CASSREETQYF
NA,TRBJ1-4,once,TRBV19,TGTGCCAGTAGTATCCCAAGGACAAGGCGAGATGAAAAACTGTTTTTT,CASSIPRTRRDEKLFF
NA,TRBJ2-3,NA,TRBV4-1,TGCGCCAGCAGCCAAGAGGCGGGGTCCACAGATACGCAGTATTTT,CASSQEAGSTDTQYF
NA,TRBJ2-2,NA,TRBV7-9,TGTGCCAGCAGCTTAGTTGTAGGGCAGAGCACCGGGGAGCTGTTTTTT,CASSLVVGQSTGELFF
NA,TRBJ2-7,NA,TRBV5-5,TGTGCCAGCAGGCCCGTTGGGGGTTACGAGCAGTACTTC,CASRPVGGYEQYF
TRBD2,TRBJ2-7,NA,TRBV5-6,TGTGCCAGCAGCCTCAGCGGGAGTCGCTACGAGCAGTACTTC,CASSLSGSRYEQYF